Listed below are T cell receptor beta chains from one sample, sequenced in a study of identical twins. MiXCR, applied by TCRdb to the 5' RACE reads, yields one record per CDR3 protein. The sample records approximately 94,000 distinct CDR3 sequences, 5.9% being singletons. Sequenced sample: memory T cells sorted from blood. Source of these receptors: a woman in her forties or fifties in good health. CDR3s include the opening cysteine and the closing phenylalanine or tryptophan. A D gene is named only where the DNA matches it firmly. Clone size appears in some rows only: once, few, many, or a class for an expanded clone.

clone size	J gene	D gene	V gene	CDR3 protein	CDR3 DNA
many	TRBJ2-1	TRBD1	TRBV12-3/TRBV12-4	CASSFDRVGNEQFF	TGTGCCAGCAGTTTCGACAGGGTCGGAAATGAGCAGTTCTTC
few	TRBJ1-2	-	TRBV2	CASSVFGAGEDYGYTF	TGTGCCAGCAGCGTTTTTGGGGCTGGCGAGGACTATGGCTACACCTTC
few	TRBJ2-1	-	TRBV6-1	CASRGASGRNYNEQFF	TGTGCCAGCAGGGGGGCTAGCGGACGAAACTACAATGAGCAGTTCTTC
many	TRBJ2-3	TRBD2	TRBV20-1	CSARIYSGTSGKGPTDTQYF	TGCAGTGCTAGAATCTACTCCGGGACTAGCGGGAAAGGGCCTACAGATACGCAGTATTTT
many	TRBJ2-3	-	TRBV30	CACRDTQYF	TGTGCCTGTCGAGATACGCAGTATTTT
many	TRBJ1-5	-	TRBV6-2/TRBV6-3	CASNQGPQPQHF	TGTGCCAGCAACCAGGGGCCGCAGCCCCAGCATTTT
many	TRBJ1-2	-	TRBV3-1	CASSQGVGSVYGYTF	TGTGCCAGCAGCCAAGGGGTAGGGTCAGTCTATGGCTACACCTTC
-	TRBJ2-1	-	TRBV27	CASSLSQRNEQFF	TGTGCCAGCAGTTTATCCCAACGTAATGAGCAGTTCTTC
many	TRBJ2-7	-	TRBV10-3	CAISVGTLEQYF	TGTGCCATCAGTGTGGGGACCCTCGAGCAGTACTTC
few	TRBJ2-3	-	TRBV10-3	CAISESTRTDTQYF	TGTGCCATCAGTGAATCGACTAGGACAGATACGCAGTATTTT
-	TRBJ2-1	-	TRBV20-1	CSASLGWVNDNEQSF	TGCAGTGCTAGCTTAGGTTGGGTTAACGACAATGAGCAGTCCTTC
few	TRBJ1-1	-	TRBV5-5	CASTREGYGTEAFF	TGTGCCAGCACCCGGGAGGGGTATGGCACTGAAGCTTTCTTT
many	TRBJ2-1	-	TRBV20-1	CSAEDLNNEQFF	TGCAGTGCTGAGGACTTAAACAATGAGCAGTTCTTC
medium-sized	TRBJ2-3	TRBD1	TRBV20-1	CSAPPGQAATDTQYF	TGCAGTGCCCCACCGGGACAGGCAGCCACAGATACGCAGTATTTT
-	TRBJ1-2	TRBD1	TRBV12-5	CASGSIQGVGYTF	TGTGCTAGTGGTTCAATACAGGGGGTTGGCTACACCTTC
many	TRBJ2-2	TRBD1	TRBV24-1	CATLGQTDGGELFF	TGTGCCACCTTGGGACAGACAGACGGCGGGGAGCTGTTTTTT
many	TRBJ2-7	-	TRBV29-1	CSVRPFSNYEQYF	TGCAGCGTTCGTCCTTTTTCTAACTACGAGCAGTACTTC
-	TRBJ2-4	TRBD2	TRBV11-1	CASSLPPGTSGNIQYF	TGTGCCAGCAGCCTTCCTCCCGGGACTAGCGGAAACATTCAGTACTTC
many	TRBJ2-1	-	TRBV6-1	CASSANSGPSYNEQFF	TGTGCCAGCAGTGCAAACAGCGGGCCCTCCTACAATGAGCAGTTCTTC
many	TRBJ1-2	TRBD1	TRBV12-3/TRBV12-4	CASSLDRGGRYTF	TGTGCCAGCAGTTTGGACAGGGGTGGCCGCTACACCTTC
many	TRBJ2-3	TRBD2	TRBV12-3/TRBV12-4	CASSRTSGRKNTQYF	TGTGCCAGCAGCCGTACTAGCGGGAGGAAAAATACGCAGTATTTT
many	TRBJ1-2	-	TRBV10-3	CASRQGLGYTF	TGTGCCTCGAGGCAGGGCCTTGGCTACACCTTC
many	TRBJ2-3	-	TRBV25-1	CASSDLAKGTDTQYF	TGTGCCAGCAGTGACCTAGCCAAGGGTACAGATACGCAGTATTTT
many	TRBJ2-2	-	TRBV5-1	CASSLQGYTGELFF	TGCGCCAGCAGCCTACAGGGATACACCGGGGAGCTGTTTTTT
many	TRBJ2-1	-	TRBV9	CASSVAGTARGEQFF	TGTGCCAGCAGCGTAGCCGGGACTGCCCGTGGTGAGCAGTTCTTC
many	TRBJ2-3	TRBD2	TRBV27	CASSFSGVGDTQYF	TGTGCCAGCAGTTTCAGCGGGGTAGGAGATACGCAGTATTTT